This TCR beta chain was retrieved from a study of tumor-infiltrating lymphocytes in localized non-small cell lung cancer. Background on the study: Patients included smokers and never-smokers with various histologies, some sampled after neoadjuvant chemotherapy. From each patient, both tumor and uninvolved lung, non-adjacent to tumor, were sampled.

General study points: Compared with uninvolved lung, tumors showed higher T cell infiltration by TCRbeta sequencing. Technical variation could not be separated from intratumor heterogeneity here.

Produced via immunoSEQ multiplex PCR; TCRdb's table is partial and in-frame only. This repertoire shows 9,500 or so clones, roughly 80% found once; its top ten account for about 18%. This clone was counted once. No antigen is known for it. Deletions cut 3 bases from V and 0 bases from J, with 10 bases between. The V gene's germline CDR1 is SGDLS and CDR2 YYNGEE. The CDR3 spans 15 residues. The TCR originated in a human donor with non-small cell lung cancer. The chain recombines TRBV9 with TRBJ1-3; no firm D call. Specimen: uninvolved lung tissue not adjacent to the tumor. The CDR3 nucleotides read TGTGCCAGCAGCGGCCACATTAACTCTGGAAACACCATATATTTT. Translated: CASSGHINSGNTIYF.